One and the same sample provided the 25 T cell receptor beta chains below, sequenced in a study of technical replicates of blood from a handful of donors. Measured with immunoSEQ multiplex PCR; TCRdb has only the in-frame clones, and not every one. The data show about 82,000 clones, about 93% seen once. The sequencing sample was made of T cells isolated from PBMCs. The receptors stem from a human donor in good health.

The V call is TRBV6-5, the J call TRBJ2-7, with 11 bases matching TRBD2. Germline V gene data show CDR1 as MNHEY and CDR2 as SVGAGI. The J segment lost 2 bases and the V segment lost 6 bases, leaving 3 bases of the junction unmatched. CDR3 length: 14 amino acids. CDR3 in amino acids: CASSRLAGPYEQYF. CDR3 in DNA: TGTGCCAGCAGCCGACTAGCGGGGCCCTACGAGCAGTACTTC.

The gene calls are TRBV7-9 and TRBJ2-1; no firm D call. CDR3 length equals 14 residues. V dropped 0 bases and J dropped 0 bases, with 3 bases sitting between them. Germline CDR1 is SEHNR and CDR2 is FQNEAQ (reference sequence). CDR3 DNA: TGTGCCAGCAGCTTAGCTAGCTCCTACAATGAGCAGTTCTTC. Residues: CASSLASSYNEQFF.

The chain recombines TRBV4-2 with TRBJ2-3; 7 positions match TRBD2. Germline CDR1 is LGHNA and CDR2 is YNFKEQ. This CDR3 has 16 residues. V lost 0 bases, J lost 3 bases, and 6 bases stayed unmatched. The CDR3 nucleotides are TGTGCCAGCAGCCAAGATGCAGGGAGGGGAACAGATACGCAGTATTTT. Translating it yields CASSQDAGRGTDTQYF.

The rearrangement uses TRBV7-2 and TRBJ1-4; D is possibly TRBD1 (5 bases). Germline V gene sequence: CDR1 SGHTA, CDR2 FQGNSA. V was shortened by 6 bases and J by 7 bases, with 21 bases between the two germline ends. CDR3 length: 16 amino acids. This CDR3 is CASSPSPGLLTEKLFF. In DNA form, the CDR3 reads TGTGCCAGCAGTCCCTCGCCGGGACTCCTTACTGAAAAACTGTTTTTT.

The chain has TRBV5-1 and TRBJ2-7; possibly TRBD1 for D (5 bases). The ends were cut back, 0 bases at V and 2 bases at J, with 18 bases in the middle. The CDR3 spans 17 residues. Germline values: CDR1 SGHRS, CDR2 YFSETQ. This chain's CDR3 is CASSLEGLVADTYEQYF. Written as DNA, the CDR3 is TGCGCCAGCAGCTTGGAAGGCTTAGTGGCGGACACCTACGAGCAGTACTTC.

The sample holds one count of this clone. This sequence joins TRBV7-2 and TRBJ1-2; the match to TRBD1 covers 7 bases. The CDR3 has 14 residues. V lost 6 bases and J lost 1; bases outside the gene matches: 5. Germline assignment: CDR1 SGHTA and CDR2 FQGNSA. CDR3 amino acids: CASSLQGVNYGYTF. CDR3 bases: TGTGCCAGCAGTTTGCAGGGGGTTAACTATGGCTACACCTTC.

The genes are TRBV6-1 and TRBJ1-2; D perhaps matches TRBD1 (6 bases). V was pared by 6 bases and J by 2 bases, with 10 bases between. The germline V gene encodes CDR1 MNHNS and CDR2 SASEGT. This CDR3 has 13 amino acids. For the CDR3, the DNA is TGTGCCAGCAGGAGAACAGGGAACTATGGCTACACCTTC. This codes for CASRRTGNYGYTF.

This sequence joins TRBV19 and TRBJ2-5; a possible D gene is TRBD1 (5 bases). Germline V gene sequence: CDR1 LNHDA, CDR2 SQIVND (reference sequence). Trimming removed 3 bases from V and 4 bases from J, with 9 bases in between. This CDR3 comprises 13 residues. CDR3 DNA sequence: TGTGCCAGTAGTATCAGGGAAGGAGAGACCCAGTACTTC. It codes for CASSIREGETQYF.

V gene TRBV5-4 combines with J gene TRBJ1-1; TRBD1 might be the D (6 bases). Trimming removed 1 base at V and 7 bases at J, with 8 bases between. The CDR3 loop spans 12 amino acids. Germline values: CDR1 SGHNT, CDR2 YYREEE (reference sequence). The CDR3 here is CASSLIQGEAFF. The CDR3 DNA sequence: TGTGCCAGCAGCTTGATACAGGGTGAAGCTTTCTTT. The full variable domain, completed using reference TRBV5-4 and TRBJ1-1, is ETGVTQSPTHLIKTRGQQVTLRCSSQSGHNTVSWYQQALGQGPQFIFQYYREEENGRGNFPPRFSGLQFPNYSSELNVNALELDDSALYLCASSLIQGEAFFGQGTRLTVV.

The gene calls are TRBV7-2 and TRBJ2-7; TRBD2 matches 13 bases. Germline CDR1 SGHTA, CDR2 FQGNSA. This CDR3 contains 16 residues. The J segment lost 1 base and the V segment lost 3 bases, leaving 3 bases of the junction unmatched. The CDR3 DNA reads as TGTGCCAGCAGCTTCGTACTAGCGGGAGGGTCCTACGAGCAGTACTTC. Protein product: CASSFVLAGGSYEQYF.

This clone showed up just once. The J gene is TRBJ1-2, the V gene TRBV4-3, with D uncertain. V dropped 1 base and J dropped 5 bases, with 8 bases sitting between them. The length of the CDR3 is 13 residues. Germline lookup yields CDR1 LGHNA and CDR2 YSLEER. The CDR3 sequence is CASSQGTRYGYTF. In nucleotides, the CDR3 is TGCGCCAGCAGCCAAGGCACACGTTATGGCTACACCTTC.

CDR3 DNA sequence: TGTGCCAGCAGTTTTTCGAGACAGGGTAAGGCGAGCGATGAGCAGTTCTTC. Its protein is CASSFSRQGKASDEQFF. V usage is TRBV28 and J usage is TRBJ2-1; 7 bases agree with TRBD1. Germline-derived CDR1 and CDR2 are MDHEN and SYDVKM. The J segment lost 8 bases and the V segment lost 3 bases, leaving 16 bases of the junction unmatched. This CDR3 has 17 amino acids. The full variable domain, with the rest looked up from reference TRBV28 and TRBJ2-1, is DVKVTQSSRYLVKRTGEKVFLECVQDMDHENMFWYRQDPGLGLRLIYFSYDVKMKEKGDIPEGYSVSREKKERFSLILESASTNQTSMYLCASSFSRQGKASDEQFFGPGTRLTVL.

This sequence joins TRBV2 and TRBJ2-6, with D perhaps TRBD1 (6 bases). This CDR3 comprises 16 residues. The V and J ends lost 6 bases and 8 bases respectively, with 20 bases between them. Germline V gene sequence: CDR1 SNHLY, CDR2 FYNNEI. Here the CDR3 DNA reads TGTGCCAGCAGCGATTTACAGGGCTTGGAGACCAACGTCCTGACTTTC. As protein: CASSDLQGLETNVLTF.

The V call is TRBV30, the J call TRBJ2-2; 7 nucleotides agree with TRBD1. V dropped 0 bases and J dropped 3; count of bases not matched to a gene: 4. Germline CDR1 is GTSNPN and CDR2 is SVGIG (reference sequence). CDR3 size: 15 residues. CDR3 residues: CAWSVRGLYTGELFF. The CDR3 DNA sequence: TGTGCCTGGAGTGTGAGGGGGCTTTACACCGGGGAGCTGTTTTTT.

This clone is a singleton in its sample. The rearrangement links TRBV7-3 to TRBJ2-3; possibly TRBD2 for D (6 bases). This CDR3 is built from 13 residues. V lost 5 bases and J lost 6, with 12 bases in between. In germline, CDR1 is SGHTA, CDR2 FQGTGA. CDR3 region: CASSRGIWDTQYF. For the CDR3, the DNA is TGTGCCAGCAGCCGCGGGATCTGGGATACGCAGTATTTT.

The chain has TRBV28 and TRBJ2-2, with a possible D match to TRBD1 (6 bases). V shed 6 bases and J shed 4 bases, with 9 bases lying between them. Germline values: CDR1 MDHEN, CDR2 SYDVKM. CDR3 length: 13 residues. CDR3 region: CASSDRFTGELFF. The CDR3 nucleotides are TGTGCCAGCAGCGACAGGTTCACCGGGGAGCTGTTTTTT.

The CDR3 nucleotides are TGTGCCAGTGAAGATGGCGGTGGCTACGAGCAGTACTTC. It yields the protein CASEDGGGYEQYF. The V and J genes are TRBV19 and TRBJ2-7; no reliable D call. V dropped 8 bases and J dropped 3 bases, with 14 bases sitting between them. Germline V lookup: CDR1 LNHDA, CDR2 SQIVND (reference sequence). This CDR3 contains 13 residues.

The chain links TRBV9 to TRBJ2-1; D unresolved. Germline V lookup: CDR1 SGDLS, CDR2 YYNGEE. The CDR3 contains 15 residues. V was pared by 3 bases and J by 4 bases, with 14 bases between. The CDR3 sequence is CASSASGLMYNEQFF. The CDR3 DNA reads TGTGCCAGCAGCGCCTCAGGCCTTATGTACAATGAGCAGTTCTTC.

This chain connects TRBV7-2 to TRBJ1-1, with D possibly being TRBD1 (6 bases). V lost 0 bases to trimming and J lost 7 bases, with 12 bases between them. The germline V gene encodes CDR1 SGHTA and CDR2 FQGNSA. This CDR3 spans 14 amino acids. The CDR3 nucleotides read TGTGCCAGCAGCTTAGCCGGACAGTACAGTGAAGCTTTCTTT. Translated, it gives CASSLAGQYSEAFF.

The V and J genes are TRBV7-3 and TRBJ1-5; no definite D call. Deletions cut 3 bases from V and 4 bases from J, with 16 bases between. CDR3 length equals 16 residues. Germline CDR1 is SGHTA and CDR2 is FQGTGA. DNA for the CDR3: TGTGCCAGCAGCTTGGCGGCCCCCGGGGATAATCAGCCCCAGCATTTT. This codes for CASSLAAPGDNQPQHF.

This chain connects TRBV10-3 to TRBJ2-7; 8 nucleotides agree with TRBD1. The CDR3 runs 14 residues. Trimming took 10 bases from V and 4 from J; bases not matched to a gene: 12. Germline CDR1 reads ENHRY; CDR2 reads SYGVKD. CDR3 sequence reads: CATSITGGSYEQYF. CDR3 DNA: TGTGCCACATCCATCACAGGGGGTTCTTACGAGCAGTACTTC.

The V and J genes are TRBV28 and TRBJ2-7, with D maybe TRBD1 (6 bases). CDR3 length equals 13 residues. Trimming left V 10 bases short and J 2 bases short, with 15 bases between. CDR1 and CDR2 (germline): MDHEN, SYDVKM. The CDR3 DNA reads TGTGCCACCCGACAGGATACTACCTACGAGCAGTACTTC. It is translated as CATRQDTTYEQYF.

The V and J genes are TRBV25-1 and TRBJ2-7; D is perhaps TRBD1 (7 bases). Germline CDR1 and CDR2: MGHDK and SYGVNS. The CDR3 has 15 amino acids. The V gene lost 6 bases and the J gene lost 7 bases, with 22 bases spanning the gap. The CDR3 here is CASSADLRGVEEQYF. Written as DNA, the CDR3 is TGTGCCAGCAGCGCCGACCTCAGGGGGGTAGAGGAGCAGTACTTC.

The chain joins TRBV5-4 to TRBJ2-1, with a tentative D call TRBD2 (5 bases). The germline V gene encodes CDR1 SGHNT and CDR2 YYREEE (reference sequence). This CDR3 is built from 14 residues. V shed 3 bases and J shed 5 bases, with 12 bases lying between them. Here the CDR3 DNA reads TGTGCCAGCAGCTATCCGGGAAACAACAATGAGCAGTTCTTC. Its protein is CASSYPGNNNEQFF.

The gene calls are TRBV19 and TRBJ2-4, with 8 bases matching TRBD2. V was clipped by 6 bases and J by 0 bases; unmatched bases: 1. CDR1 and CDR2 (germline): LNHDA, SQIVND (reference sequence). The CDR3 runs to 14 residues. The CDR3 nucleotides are TGTGCCAGTAGCCTAGCGGGAGCCAAAAACATTCAGTACTTC. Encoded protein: CASSLAGAKNIQYF.